These T cell receptor beta chains were read from a single sample in a study of shared clonotypes between healthy human individuals. Clones were sequenced by immunoSEQ multiplex PCR, and TCRdb holds only the in-frame ones, with some missing. There are 1.6 million or so clones in the sample; approximately 98.5% occur only once, and around 0.33% lies in the top ten. Material for sequencing was naive CD4+ T cells sorted from blood. Receptor source: a man aged 30 to 45 in good health. Each CDR3 is given with its conserved first and last residue. A D gene is named only where the DNA matches it firmly. The size of a clone is reported for some rows only, either as once, few or many, or as a class for expanded clones.

D gene	V gene	J gene	clone size	CDR3 DNA	CDR3 protein
NA	TRBV14	TRBJ2-2	NA	TGTGCCAGCAGCCAACTTGCGCAGGGGTATACCGGGGAGCTGTTTTTT	CASSQLAQGYTGELFF
TRBD2	TRBV18	TRBJ2-7	NA	TGTGCCAGCTCACCACCCCCAGCGGGAGTCTCCGGGGAGCAGTACTTC	CASSPPPAGVSGEQYF
TRBD2	TRBV29-1	TRBJ2-1	once	TGCAGCTCACCGGGACTAGCGGCCCCGTGGGAGCAGTTCTTC	CSSPGLAAPWEQFF
NA	TRBV9	TRBJ2-2	NA	TGTGCCAGCAGCGTAGAGGTTCCCGGGGAGCTGTTTTTT	CASSVEVPGELFF
NA	TRBV28	TRBJ1-2	NA	TGTGCCAGCAGTACAGCCGGGCCAACCTATGGCTACACCTTC	CASSTAGPTYGYTF
TRBD1	TRBV6-5	TRBJ2-3	NA	TGTGCCAGCGGGACAGGGGCGACAGATACGCAGTATTTT	CASGTGATDTQYF
NA	TRBV5-1	TRBJ2-2	NA	TGCGCCAGCAGCTTTGGGGTTTCAGACCGAACTGAGGAGCTGTTTTTT	CASSFGVSDRTEELFF
NA	TRBV27	TRBJ2-7	NA	TGTGCCAGCAGTTTATTTCTGGGAGGACCCACCTACGAGCAGTACTTC	CASSLFLGGPTYEQYF
TRBD2	TRBV18	TRBJ2-5	NA	TGTGCCAGCTCACCGGGACTAGCGAATCAAGAGACCCAGTACTTC	CASSPGLANQETQYF
TRBD1	TRBV2	TRBJ2-1	NA	TGTGCCAGCAGCCTCCTCGGACAGGGCGGGCACAATGAGCAGTTCTTC	CASSLLGQGGHNEQFF
TRBD1	TRBV9	TRBJ1-3	NA	TGTGCCAGCAGCGTTCGTCCTGCAGGGGGTTTGGGAAACACCATATATTTT	CASSVRPAGGLGNTIYF
NA	TRBV5-4	TRBJ2-3	NA	TGTGCCAGCAGCGAGGGGAGGGGGGGAGATACGCAGTATTTT	CASSEGRGGDTQYF
NA	TRBV28	TRBJ2-7	NA	TGTGCCAGCAGAAAAGGCACAATCGGCGAGCAGTACTTC	CASRKGTIGEQYF
NA	TRBV5-5	TRBJ2-1	once	TGTGCCAGCGAGCTAGGGGGGGCCCGCGCAAAGGAGCAGTTCTTC	CASELGGARAKEQFF
NA	TRBV28	TRBJ1-4	NA	TGTGCCAGCAGTTTAAGGGGGATAAGGGGAGAAAAACTGTTTTTT	CASSLRGIRGEKLFF
TRBD2	TRBV6-4	TRBJ2-5	NA	TGTGCCAGCAGTGACTCCGGAGCGGGAGAAGAGACCCAGTACTTC	CASSDSGAGEETQYF
TRBD1	TRBV9	TRBJ2-3	NA	TGTGCCAGCACGCGAGGACAGGGGTTAGATACGCAGTATTTT	CASTRGQGLDTQYF
NA	TRBV28	TRBJ2-7	NA	TGTGCCAGCTCCCTAGTAGGCTCCGAGCAGTACTTC	CASSLVGSEQYF
TRBD1	TRBV11-2	TRBJ1-4	NA	TGTGCCAGCAGTACCACAGGGGGCCTGGGTGAAAAACTGTTTTTT	CASSTTGGLGEKLFF
TRBD1	TRBV11-2	TRBJ1-1	NA	TGTGCCAGCAGCTTCGGGACAGGGGTGAACACTGAAGCTTTCTTT	CASSFGTGVNTEAFF
NA	TRBV7-9	TRBJ2-6	NA	TGTGCCACCTCTGGCGGGACATCCATCTCTGGGGCCAACGTCCTGACTTTC	CATSGGTSISGANVLTF
TRBD2	TRBV11-3	TRBJ2-2	NA	TGTGCCAGCAGCTCGAGACTAGCGGGATACACCGGGGAGCTGTTTTTT	CASSSRLAGYTGELFF
NA	TRBV28	TRBJ2-5	once	TGTGCCAGCAGTTTCGAAGGGGCTTTGAGGGAGACCCAGTACTTC	CASSFEGALRETQYF
TRBD2	TRBV28	TRBJ2-7	once	TGTGCCAGCAGCTCGCTAGCGGGTTTAGGCGAGCAGTACTTC	CASSSLAGLGEQYF
NA	TRBV10-2	TRBJ2-7	NA	TGCGCCAGCAGTGAGGTAGCTGGGAGCTCCTACGAGCAGTACTTC	CASSEVAGSSYEQYF
TRBD2	TRBV28	TRBJ2-5	NA	TGTGCCAGCAGTTTCCCAAGTTCCAGACTAGCGGGAGGGCACACTGGAGAGACCCAGTACTTC	CASSFPSSRLAGGHTGETQYF
TRBD2	TRBV7-6	TRBJ2-5	NA	TGTGCCAGCAGCTTGACTAGCTCCCGATTAATGGACCAAGAGACCCAGTACTTC	CASSLTSSRLMDQETQYF
NA	TRBV1	TRBJ2-7	NA	TGCACCAGCAGCCGTAGATATGGGGAGGCAGCATTTGAATCTGATGGGGTCTACGAGCAGTACTTC	CTSSRRYGEAAFESDGVYEQYF
TRBD2	TRBV5-1	TRBJ2-1	NA	TGCGCCAGCAGCCCAGGACTAGCGGGAGCATCGGATGAGCAGTTCTTC	CASSPGLAGASDEQFF
TRBD2	TRBV9	TRBJ2-5	NA	TGTGCCAGCAGCGTAGGACTAGCGGGAGTTGAGGAGACCCAGTACTTC	CASSVGLAGVEETQYF
NA	TRBV29-1	TRBJ1-1	NA	TGCAGCGGGGCAGGTAACACTGAAGCTTTCTTT	CSGAGNTEAFF
TRBD2	TRBV5-1	TRBJ2-3	NA	TGCGCCAGCAGCTTAGGGGCTAGCGGGGACACAGATACGCAGTATTTT	CASSLGASGDTDTQYF
NA	TRBV28	TRBJ1-1	NA	TGTGCCAGCAGTTTACCGGCCCGGGGGGCCATGAACACTGAAGCTTTCTTT	CASSLPARGAMNTEAFF
TRBD2	TRBV4-2	TRBJ2-3	NA	TGTGCCAGCAGCTTGGCATACCCACGGGGCGGGAGAGAACATACGCAGTATTTT	CASSLAYPRGGREHTQYF
TRBD1	TRBV5-1	TRBJ1-4	NA	TGCGCCAGCAGGTCGACAGGGGGTACTAATGAAAAACTGTTTTTT	CASRSTGGTNEKLFF
NA	TRBV18	TRBJ1-5	NA	TGTGCCAGCTCGCTGGGGACTGTTAGCAATCAGCCCCAGCATTTT	CASSLGTVSNQPQHF
NA	TRBV11-2	TRBJ2-7	NA	TGTGCCAGCAGCCACCTCCGGGGACCGGGTTCCTACGAGCAGTACTTC	CASSHLRGPGSYEQYF
NA	TRBV9	TRBJ2-5	once	TGTGCCAGCAGCGTACCAGGGGTCGAGACCCAGTACTTC	CASSVPGVETQYF
TRBD1	TRBV5-1	TRBJ2-7	NA	TGCGCCAGCAGCCCAGGGACAGTTCTTGCCTCCTACGAGCAGTACTTC	CASSPGTVLASYEQYF
TRBD1	TRBV4-3	TRBJ2-5	NA	TGCGCCAGCAGACAGGACAGGGGGCTTTCCGACACCCAGTACTTC	CASRQDRGLSDTQYF
NA	TRBV14	TRBJ2-1	NA	TGTGCCAGCAGGCGAGCAGGGGCCGTCTACAATGAGCAGTTCTTC	CASRRAGAVYNEQFF
NA	TRBV4-3	TRBJ2-1	NA	TGCGCCAGCAGCCATAGGGACGGGTACAATGAGCAGTTCTTC	CASSHRDGYNEQFF
TRBD2	TRBV5-4	TRBJ2-3	NA	TGTGCCAGAAGCTTCCTAGCGGGAGTAGGTACGCAGTATTTT	CARSFLAGVGTQYF
TRBD2	TRBV29-1	TRBJ2-1	NA	TGCAGCGTTTTCTTAGCGGGAGTCAATGAGCAGTTCTTC	CSVFLAGVNEQFF
NA	TRBV29-1	TRBJ2-7	NA	TGCAGCGTTGGGGGAGGGGGGCGATCCTACGAGCAGTACTTC	CSVGGGGRSYEQYF
TRBD2	TRBV11-2	TRBJ2-3	NA	TGTGCCAGCAGCTCCAGACTAGCGACCAGCACAGATACGCAGTATTTT	CASSSRLATSTDTQYF
TRBD2	TRBV30	TRBJ2-1	NA	TGTGCCTGGAGTGTTGGGACTAGCGGGAGTAATGAGCAGTTCTTC	CAWSVGTSGSNEQFF
NA	TRBV11-2	TRBJ2-1	once	TGTGCCAGCAGCTCCGGGACGGGCTACAATGAGCAGTTCTTC	CASSSGTGYNEQFF